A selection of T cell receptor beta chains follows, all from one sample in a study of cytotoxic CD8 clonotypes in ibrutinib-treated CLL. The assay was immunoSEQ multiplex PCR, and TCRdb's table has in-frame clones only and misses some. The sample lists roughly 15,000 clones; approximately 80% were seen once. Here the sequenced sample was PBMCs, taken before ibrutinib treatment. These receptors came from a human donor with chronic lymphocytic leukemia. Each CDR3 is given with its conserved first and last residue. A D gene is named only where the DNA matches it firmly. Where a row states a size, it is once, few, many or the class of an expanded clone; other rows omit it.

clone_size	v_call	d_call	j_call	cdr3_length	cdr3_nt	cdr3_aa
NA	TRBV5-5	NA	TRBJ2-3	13	TGTGCCAGCAGCCGGTTGGCTACAGATACGCAGTATTTT	CASSRLATDTQYF
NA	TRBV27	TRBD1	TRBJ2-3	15	TGTGCCAGCAGTTTACCCCGGACAGGGTTGGATACGCAGTATTTT	CASSLPRTGLDTQYF
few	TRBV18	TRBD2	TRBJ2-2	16	TGTGCCAGCTCACCATTCTCCCTAGCGGGATCCGGGGAGCTGTTTTTT	CASSPFSLAGSGELFF
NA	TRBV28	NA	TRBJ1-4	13	TGTGCCAGCAGTTTACCCTACAATGAAAAACTGTTTTTT	CASSLPYNEKLFF
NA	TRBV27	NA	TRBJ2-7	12	TGTGCCAGCACGGACACTTCCTACGAGCAGTACTTC	CASTDTSYEQYF
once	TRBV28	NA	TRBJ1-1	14	TGTGCCAGCAGTTCAGGGTGGGGGAACACTGAAGCTTTCTTT	CASSSGWGNTEAFF
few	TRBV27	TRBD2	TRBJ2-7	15	TGTGCCAGCAGCCTGACTAGCGGGAACATCTACGAGCAGTACTTC	CASSLTSGNIYEQYF
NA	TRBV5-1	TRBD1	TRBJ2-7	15	TGCGCCAGCAGCCATCCGGGACAGGGGACCTACGAGCAGTACTTC	CASSHPGQGTYEQYF
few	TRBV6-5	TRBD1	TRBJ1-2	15	TGTGCCAGCAGTTACTCTTCGGGACAGGGGGCGGGCTACACCTTC	CASSYSSGQGAGYTF
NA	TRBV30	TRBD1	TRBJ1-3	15	TGTGCCTGGAGTCGACAGGGGTTTAGTGCAAACACCATATATTTT	CAWSRQGFSANTIYF
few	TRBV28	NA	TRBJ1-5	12	TGTGCCAGCGCCAGGGTTAATCAGCCCCAGCATTTT	CASARVNQPQHF
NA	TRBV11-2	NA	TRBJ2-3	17	TGTGCCAGCAGCTCCTTTCCCCGGGGGAAAGGCACAGATACGCAGTATTTT	CASSSFPRGKGTDTQYF
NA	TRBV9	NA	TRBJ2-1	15	TGTGCCAGCAGCGTAAGCGGTAACTCCTACAATGAGCAGTTCTTC	CASSVSGNSYNEQFF
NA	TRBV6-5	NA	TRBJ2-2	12	TGTGCCAGCAGTAAGGGAACCGGGGAGCTGTTTTTT	CASSKGTGELFF
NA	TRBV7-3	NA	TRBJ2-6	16	TGTGCCAGCAGCCAAAAGCCTCGTCATGGGGCCAACGTCCTGACTTTC	CASSQKPRHGANVLTF
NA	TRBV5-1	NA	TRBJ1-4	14	TGCGCCAGCAGCTTGGCAGGGTCTAATGAAAAACTGTTTTTT	CASSLAGSNEKLFF
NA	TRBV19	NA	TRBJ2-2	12	TGTGCCAGTAGCACCAAGGGCGGGGAGCTGTTTTTT	CASSTKGGELFF
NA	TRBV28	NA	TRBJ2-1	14	TGTGCCAGCACCCCTATAGGGGCGGAGAATGAGCAGTTCTTC	CASTPIGAENEQFF
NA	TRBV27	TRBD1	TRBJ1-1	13	TGTGCCAGCAAGAACAGGGGTTTCACTGAAGCTTTCTTT	CASKNRGFTEAFF
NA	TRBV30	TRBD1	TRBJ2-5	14	TGTGCCTGCGGACCGGGGACAGGGAGGGAGACCCAGTACTTC	CACGPGTGRETQYF
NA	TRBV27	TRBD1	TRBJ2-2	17	TGTGCCAGCAGTTACAGAAGGGGGCCCCTGAACACCGGGGAGCTGTTTTTT	CASSYRRGPLNTGELFF
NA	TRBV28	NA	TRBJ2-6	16	TGTGCCAGCAGCTGGAGGGGGGCGCACGGGGCCAACGTCCTGACTTTC	CASSWRGAHGANVLTF
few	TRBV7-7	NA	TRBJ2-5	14	TGTGCTAGCAGCATGACCCTGGACTATGCGACCCAGTACTTC	CASSMTLDYATQYF
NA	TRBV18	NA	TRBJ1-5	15	TGTGCCAGCTCACCAAGCGACGGGTCGATAGGGCCCCAGCATTTT	CASSPSDGSIGPQHF
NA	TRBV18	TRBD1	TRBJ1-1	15	TGTGCCAGCTCACCCGGGACAGCACTGCGCACTGAAGCTTTCTTT	CASSPGTALRTEAFF
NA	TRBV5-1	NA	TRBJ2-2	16	TGCGCCAGCAGCTCCGGTCGAGCGGAATCCACCGGGGAGCTGTTTTTT	CASSSGRAESTGELFF
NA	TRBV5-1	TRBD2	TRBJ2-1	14	TGCGCCAGCTTCCTAGCGGAAACCTACAATGAGCAGTTCTTC	CASFLAETYNEQFF
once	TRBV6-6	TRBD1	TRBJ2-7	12	TGTGCCAGCAGGGTAGGGGGCGACGAGCAGTACTTC	CASRVGGDEQYF